A single sample is the source of the 10 T cell receptor beta chains below, sequenced in a study of cytomegalovirus exposure and HLA in healthy donors. Both 60 Vbeta primers and 13 Jbeta primers went into the PCR. This table comes from immunoSEQ multiplex PCR, and its TCRdb copy is limited to in-frame clones, with some not included. The sample shows roughly 140,000 clones, 82% of them seen only once. The sample was PBMCs. Receptors were obtained from a woman aged 45-65 years in good health and CMV-seropositive.

The chain couples TRBV11-3 to TRBJ1-1, with a tentative D call TRBD1 (6 bases). Deletions cut 4 bases from V and 4 bases from J, with 10 bases between. The CDR3 has 13 amino acids. CDR1 and CDR2 from the germline V gene are SGHNT and YENEEA. For the CDR3, the DNA is TGTGCCAGCAGCTCCGACAGGTCCACTGAAGCTTTCTTT. It is translated as CASSSDRSTEAFF.

The genes are TRBV6-5 and TRBJ2-3, with D perhaps matching TRBD1 (6 bases). The CDR3 consists of 15 residues. Germline values: CDR1 MNHEY, CDR2 SVGAGI. With 8 bases removed from V and 4 bases from J, the gap between germline ends came to 19 bases. DNA of the CDR3: TGTGCCAGCGGAAAGGGGGTGAATGGCGCAGATACGCAGTATTTT. This codes for CASGKGVNGADTQYF.

The J gene is TRBJ2-1, the V gene TRBV13; 9 bases align to TRBD1. CDR1 is PRHDT, CDR2 FYEKMQ, per germline (reference sequence). The ends lost 1 base at V and 8 bases at J; junction bases unmatched: 6. The CDR3 runs to 15 residues. The CDR3 region has the DNA TGTGCCAGCAGCTTAGCCAGACAGGGGGGTTATGAGCAGTTCTTC. Protein: CASSLARQGGYEQFF. Variable domain in full (rest from reference TRBV13 and TRBJ2-1): AAGVIQSPRHLIKEKRETATLKCYPIPRHDTVYWYQQGPGQDPQFLISFYEKMQSDKGSIPDRFSAQQFSDYHSELNMSSLELGDSALYFCASSLARQGGYEQFFGPGTRLTVL.

The chain links TRBV2 to TRBJ1-1; the D gene is possibly TRBD1 (6 bases). Trimming took off 5 bases at V and 0 bases at J, with 22 bases between the two ends. In germline, CDR1 is SNHLY, CDR2 FYNNEI. The CDR3 contains 18 residues. The CDR3 DNA reads TGTGCCAGCAGTCTCTTAGGGACACGGAAGATATTGAACACTGAAGCTTTCTTT. Amino acid sequence: CASSLLGTRKILNTEAFF. Based on the CDR3 plus reference TRBV2 and TRBJ1-1, the full variable domain is EPEVTQTPSHQVTQMGQEVILRCVPISNHLYFYWYRQILGQKVEFLVSFYNNEISEKSEIFDDQFSVERPDGSNFTLKIRSTKLEDSAMYFCASSLLGTRKILNTEAFFGQGTRLTVV.

This chain joins TRBV5-6 and TRBJ1-2; tentative D call: TRBD1 (5 bases). Germline values: CDR1 SGHDT, CDR2 YYEEEE. This CDR3 has 16 residues. The V end was cut by 1 base, the J end by 6 bases, with 19 bases between. CDR3 protein: CASSLYRDMGGDGYTF. In DNA form, the CDR3 reads TGTGCCAGCAGCTTGTATAGAGACATGGGGGGTGATGGCTACACCTTC.

V usage is TRBV7-2 and J usage is TRBJ2-3, with unresolved D. Germline CDR1 is SGHTA and CDR2 is FQGNSA. The V gene lost 1 base and the J gene lost 8 bases, with 7 bases spanning the gap. This CDR3 has 12 residues. The DNA for the CDR3 is TGTGCCAGCAGCTTAGGACTTCCTACGCAGTATTTT. Translated: CASSLGLPTQYF.

The rearrangement uses TRBV15 and TRBJ1-6, with TRBD1 matching over 9 bases. The CDR3 length is 16 residues. CDR1 LNHNV and CDR2 YYDKDF come from the germline V gene (reference sequence). The trim removed 0 bases at V and 4 bases at J, leaving 1 base unmatched. CDR3: CATSREGQGYNSPLHF. DNA of the CDR3: TGTGCCACCAGCAGAGAAGGACAGGGGTATAATTCACCCCTCCACTTT.

The chain is built from TRBV7-9 and TRBJ2-7; TRBD2 aligns across 12 bases. Germline V gene lookup returns CDR1 SEHNR and CDR2 FQNEAQ (reference sequence). V shed 2 bases, J shed 1 base, and the junction held 9 bases outside the gene matches. The CDR3 runs 18 residues. CDR3 DNA sequence: TGTGCCAGCAGCTTATACACTAGCGGGGGGCGTGCTTCCTACGAGCAGTACTTC. This codes for CASSLYTSGGRASYEQYF.

CDR3 residues: CASSQAAGGAGELFF. CDR3 nucleotides: TGTGCCAGCAGCCAAGCGGCCGGGGGGGCCGGGGAGCTGTTTTTT. The chain has TRBV14 and TRBJ2-2, with 8 nucleotides matching TRBD2. V gave up 1 base and J gave up 6 bases; unmatched junction bases: 4. The germline V gene has CDR1 SGHDN and CDR2 FVKESK. The CDR3 is 15 amino acids. The complete variable domain, with remaining parts taken from reference TRBV14 and TRBJ2-2, reads EAGVTQFPSHSVIEKGQTVTLRCDPISGHDNLYWYRRVMGKEIKFLLHFVKESKQDESGMPNNRFLAERTGGTYSTLKVQPAELEDSGVYFCASSQAAGGAGELFFGEGSRLTVL.

This clone appeared a single time. The chain employs TRBV7-9 and TRBJ2-3; 7 bases line up with TRBD1. The V segment lost 4 bases and the J segment 2 bases; nucleotides outside the gene matches: 9. The germline V gene has CDR1 SEHNR and CDR2 FQNEAQ (reference sequence). The CDR3 runs 16 residues. The CDR3 nucleotides are TGTGCCAGCAGCTCCGGGACAGTCACCCACACAGATACGCAGTATTTT. This translates into CASSSGTVTHTDTQYF.